Presented here are 28 T cell receptor beta chains from one specimen sequenced in a study of blood T cell repertoires in COVID-19. The data were produced by immunoSEQ multiplex PCR, yet TCRdb's version contains in-frame clones alone and is incomplete. The profile shows over 150,000 clones, approximately 80% of them singletons. Sequencing was performed on peripheral blood. The receptors were gathered from a woman in her forties with COVID-19, enrolled during active disease.

This clone was observed a single time. The V and J genes are TRBV7-6 and TRBJ2-1; 8 bases line up with TRBD2. The length of the CDR3 is 15 residues. Unmatched junction bases numbered 1, after V lost 2 bases and J lost 1 base. The germline V gene encodes CDR1 SGHVS and CDR2 FNYEAQ. The DNA for the CDR3 is TGTGCCAGCAGCTTAAGCGGGAGTTCCTACAATGAGCAGTTCTTC. It is translated as CASSLSGSSYNEQFF.

The chain combines TRBV9 with TRBJ2-7; perhaps TRBD2 as D (6 bases). V lost 4 bases to trimming and J lost 7 bases, with 9 bases between them. This CDR3 has 11 amino acids. Germline CDR1 SGDLS, CDR2 YYNGEE. In DNA form, the CDR3 reads TGTGCCAGCAGCAATGGGGGGGAGCAGTACTTC. Its translation is CASSNGGEQYF.

V usage is TRBV5-6 and J usage is TRBJ2-7; 7 bases line up with TRBD2. V shed 3 bases, J shed 0 bases, and the junction held 3 bases outside the gene matches. The CDR3 has 14 residues. The V gene's germline CDR1 is SGHDT and CDR2 YYEEEE. CDR3 sequence: CASSSGTNSYEQYF. Here the CDR3 DNA reads TGTGCCAGCAGCTCCGGGACTAACTCCTACGAGCAGTACTTC.

The J gene is TRBJ1-2, the V gene TRBV27; no reliable D call. The ends were cut back, 3 bases at V and 4 bases at J, with 18 bases in the middle. CDR1 is MNHEY and CDR2 is SMNVEV in the germline V gene (reference sequence). The CDR3 is 16 residues long. CDR3 nucleotides: TGTGCCAGCAGTTTCTCGGTTAAACGGAGTTCCTATGGCTACACCTTC. Protein product: CASSFSVKRSSYGYTF.

The chain carries TRBV9 and TRBJ2-3, with a weak D call TRBD2 (7 bases). The CDR3 is made up of 12 amino acids. Germline V CDR1 and CDR2: SGDLS, YYNGEE. Trimming shortened V by 4 bases and J by 8 bases, and 11 bases separated the two germline ends. CDR3 DNA sequence: TGTGCCAGCAGCCCTCGGGGGGCTACGCAGTATTTT. Residues: CASSPRGATQYF.

This sequence joins TRBV9 and TRBJ2-1, with D possibly TRBD2 on 6 matching bases. Germline V gene lookup returns CDR1 SGDLS and CDR2 YYNGEE. There are 13 residues in the CDR3. With 4 bases removed from V and 8 bases from J, the gap between germline ends came to 13 bases. CDR3 bases: TGTGCCAGCAGCCCCACTTCGGGAGATGAGCAGTTCTTC. As protein: CASSPTSGDEQFF.

This clone was seen more than once but under ten times. The V gene is TRBV14, the J gene TRBJ1-1; 7 bases line up with TRBD1. With 2 bases clipped from V and 1 base from J, the junction kept 4 bases outside the gene matches. CDR1 is SGHDN, CDR2 FVKESK, per germline. This CDR3 is 15 amino acids long. The CDR3 coding sequence is TGTGCCAGCAGCCAATCCGGGACAGCGAACACTGAAGCTTTCTTT. Protein product: CASSQSGTANTEAFF.

The V gene is TRBV28, the J gene TRBJ1-5, with D tentatively TRBD1 (6 bases). The V and J ends lost 8 bases and 6 bases respectively, with 14 bases between them. CDR1 MDHEN and CDR2 SYDVKM come from the germline V gene. The length of the CDR3 is 13 residues. The CDR3 sequence is CASGEGGVQPQHF. CDR3 sequence (DNA): TGTGCCAGCGGGGAGGGGGGGGTTCAGCCCCAGCATTTT. The whole variable domain, filled in from reference TRBV28 and TRBJ1-5, reads DVKVTQSSRYLVKRTGEKVFLECVQDMDHENMFWYRQDPGLGLRLIYFSYDVKMKEKGDIPEGYSVSREKKERFSLILESASTNQTSMYLCASGEGGVQPQHFGDGTRLSIL.

This chain joins TRBV5-1 and TRBJ1-3; 7 bases fit TRBD1. Germline values: CDR1 SGHRS, CDR2 YFSETQ. This CDR3 contains 14 residues. V dropped 3 bases and J dropped 1; count of bases not matched to a gene: 1. The CDR3 bases are TGCGCCAGCAGCTCGGGACAGTCTGGAAACACCATATATTTT. Protein: CASSSGQSGNTIYF.

V gene TRBV5-6 combines with J gene TRBJ2-7; 10 nucleotides agree with TRBD1. CDR1 and CDR2 from the germline V gene are SGHDT and YYEEEE. Losses at the gene ends were 4 bases for V and 4 bases for J; bases not matched to a gene: 5. The CDR3 is made up of 14 amino acids. DNA for the CDR3: TGTGCCAGCAGCCCTGACAGGGGGCGTTACGAGCAGTACTTC. Its protein is CASSPDRGRYEQYF.

The chain carries TRBV5-1 and TRBJ2-5; 7 bases align to TRBD2. The germline gives CDR1 SGHRS, CDR2 YFSETQ. CDR3 length equals 14 residues. Trimming cost V 3 bases and J 1 base; bases outside gene matches: 3. For the CDR3, the DNA is TGCGCCAGCAGCTCTCTAGCGGTCCAAGAGACCCAGTACTTC. The encoded protein is CASSSLAVQETQYF. The full variable domain, completed using reference TRBV5-1 and TRBJ2-5, is KAGVTQTPRYLIKTRGQQVTLSCSPISGHRSVSWYQQTPGQGLQFLFEYFSETQRNKGNFPGRFSGRQFSNSRSEMNVSTLELGDSALYLCASSSLAVQETQYFGPGTRLLVL.

This clone was counted only a few times. The V gene is TRBV19, the J gene TRBJ1-2; perhaps TRBD1 as D (6 bases). CDR1 LNHDA and CDR2 SQIVND come from the germline V gene (reference sequence). This CDR3 is built from 12 residues. V was trimmed by 2 bases and J by 8 bases, leaving 9 bases between them. As DNA, the CDR3 is TGTGCCAGTAGTATAAGGGGGTCAGGCTACACCTTC. This translates into CASSIRGSGYTF.

Here the CDR3 reads CASWSAGQPQHF. The CDR3 DNA is TGTGCCAGTTGGTCAGCGGGCCAGCCCCAGCATTTT. J is TRBJ1-5 and V is TRBV6-5, with D unclear. CDR3 size: 12 residues. V was shortened by 9 bases and J by 7 bases, with 13 bases between the two germline ends. Germline lookup yields CDR1 MNHEY and CDR2 SVGAGI.

J is TRBJ2-7 and V is TRBV24-1; TRBD2 aligns across 8 bases. The V segment lost 10 bases and the J segment 2 bases; nucleotides outside the gene matches: 9. Germline V gene sequence: CDR1 KGHDR, CDR2 SFDVKD. This CDR3 spans 14 amino acids. The CDR3 here is CATSGLASPYEQYF. CDR3 nucleotide sequence: TGTGCCACTTCCGGACTAGCTTCCCCCTACGAGCAGTACTTC.

The chain has TRBV6-5 and TRBJ2-3, with a possible D match to TRBD1 (5 bases). Between the trimmed V and J ends, which lost 8 bases and 4 bases, there was a span of 13 bases. CDR1 is MNHEY and CDR2 is SVGAGI in the germline V gene. The CDR3 spans 13 residues. As DNA, the CDR3 is TGTGCCAGCGCCCCCACAGGTGCAGATACGCAGTATTTT. This encodes CASAPTGADTQYF.

The V gene is TRBV7-9, the J gene TRBJ2-1, with 9 positions matching TRBD1. Looked up from germline, CDR1 is SEHNR and CDR2 is FQNEAQ (reference sequence). J gave up 7 bases and V 2 bases, and 6 bases lay outside the gene matches. The CDR3 is 15 residues long. The CDR3 DNA follows: TGTGCCAGCAGCTTATATCGGGACAGGGAAAATGAGCAGTTCTTC. Its translation: CASSLYRDRENEQFF.

The rearrangement links TRBV27 to TRBJ1-2; D is possibly TRBD1 (5 bases). The germline V gene has CDR1 MNHEY and CDR2 SMNVEV (reference sequence). Trimming shortened V by 8 bases and J by 3 bases, and 25 bases separated the two germline ends. This CDR3 is built from 17 residues. CDR3 DNA sequence: TGTGCCAGCCACCGCCTCCCCAGGGCCGGTTTTGACTATGGCTACACCTTC. Protein sequence: CASHRLPRAGFDYGYTF.

For this clone: An end of the junction does not agree with germline; a read error may underlie this. The chain combines TRBV7-7 with TRBJ1-2, with TRBD1 identical over 10 bases. The length of the CDR3 is 15 residues. Per the germline V gene, CDR1 is SSHAT and CDR2 is FNYEAQ (reference sequence). CDR3 in amino acids: CASSLRGSGQGTLFF. CDR3 in DNA: TGTGCTAGCAGCTTAAGGGGCTCGGGACAGGGGACCCTTTTCTTC.

The J gene is TRBJ1-2, the V gene TRBV7-2; a possible D gene is TRBD1 (5 bases). CDR1 is SGHTA and CDR2 is FQGNSA in the germline V gene. Trimming left V 3 bases short and J 4 bases short, with 12 bases between. CDR3 length: 14 residues. CDR3 bases: TGTGCCAGCAGCTTGGCCACAGGTGTCTATGGCTACACCTTC. Translating gives CASSLATGVYGYTF. Drawing the rest from reference TRBV7-2 and TRBJ1-2, the complete variable domain is GAGVSQSPSNKVTEKGKDVELRCDPISGHTALYWYRQSLGQGLEFLIYFQGNSAPDKSGLPSDRFSAERTGGSVSTLTIQRTQQEDSAVYLCASSLATGVYGYTFGSGTRLTVV.

The chain employs TRBV11-2 and TRBJ1-3; weak D call: TRBD1 (5 bases). Trimming removed 4 bases at V and 1 base at J, with 11 bases between. Germline V gene lookup returns CDR1 SGHAT and CDR2 FQNNGV. The CDR3 totals 15 residues. CDR3 residues: CASSSGVLSGNTIYF. The CDR3 DNA reads as TGTGCCAGCAGCTCGGGGGTCTTGTCTGGAAACACCATATATTTT.

This clone was seen a handful of times. V is TRBV28 and J is TRBJ1-3; D is uncertain. With 2 bases removed from V and 0 bases from J, the gap between germline ends came to 17 bases. The V gene's germline CDR1 is MDHEN and CDR2 SYDVKM. The length of the CDR3 is 18 residues. The CDR3 loop is CASSLVLGGPNSGNTIYF. CDR3 nucleotides: TGTGCCAGCAGTTTAGTATTAGGCGGCCCCAACTCTGGAAACACCATATATTTT.

The V gene is TRBV5-4, the J gene TRBJ2-1; 10 bases agree with TRBD2. V shed 3 bases, J shed 5 bases, and the junction held 14 bases outside the gene matches. Germline V gives CDR1 SGHNT, CDR2 YYREEE (reference sequence). CDR3 length: 18 amino acids. This chain's CDR3 is CASSSKPFSGRFDNEQFF. The CDR3 region has the DNA TGTGCCAGCAGCTCAAAACCCTTTAGCGGGAGGTTTGACAATGAGCAGTTCTTC.

The gene calls are TRBV4-1 and TRBJ2-1; 8 bases map to TRBD2. J was trimmed by 5 bases and V by 0 bases; bases with no gene match: 9. CDR1 is MGHRA and CDR2 is YSYEKL in the germline V gene. CDR3 length equals 17 residues. The CDR3 bases are TGCGCCAGCAGCCAAGAGAGAATAGCGGGATGGGACAATGAGCAGTTCTTC. Its protein product is CASSQERIAGWDNEQFF.

This chain connects TRBV28 to TRBJ1-1, with no clear D. Germline values: CDR1 MDHEN, CDR2 SYDVKM. The CDR3 is 15 residues long. V was trimmed by 5 bases and J by 5 bases, leaving 18 bases between them. CDR3 in amino acids: CASSAPTGGKTEAFF. In nucleotides, the CDR3 is TGTGCCAGCAGTGCCCCGACTGGTGGCAAAACTGAAGCTTTCTTT.

This clone has a handful of counts. The chain is built from TRBV5-6 and TRBJ1-1, with TRBD1 matching 8 bases. V gave up 0 bases and J gave up 4 bases; unmatched junction bases: 5. CDR3 length: 15 amino acids. The germline V gene has CDR1 SGHDT and CDR2 YYEEEE. As DNA, the CDR3 is TGTGCCAGCAGCTTGGGGACAGGGTATGGCACTGAAGCTTTCTTT. Protein product: CASSLGTGYGTEAFF.

The chain is built from TRBV4-1 and TRBJ1-2, with D possibly being TRBD1 (5 bases). Per germline, CDR1 MGHRA and CDR2 YSYEKL. The CDR3 spans 17 residues. Trimming pared 0 bases from V and 4 bases from J, leaving 18 bases between. CDR3 DNA: TGCGCCAGCAGCCAAGATCGGGGGGTCCCCTGGGGCTATGGCTACACCTTC. Amino acid sequence: CASSQDRGVPWGYGYTF.

This chain connects TRBV7-8 to TRBJ1-1, with D possibly being TRBD1 (6 bases). This CDR3 has 17 residues. Trimming removed 4 bases at V and 4 bases at J, with 22 bases between. CDR1 is SGHVS, CDR2 FQNEAQ, per germline. CDR3 DNA: TGTGCCAGCAGCTCAGGGGCAGGGAAAAGGGTGAGCACTGAAGCTTTCTTT. Its protein is CASSSGAGKRVSTEAFF.

V and J are TRBV10-1 and TRBJ2-1; D not certain. Per germline, CDR1 WNHNN and CDR2 SYGVQD (reference sequence). Deletions cut 2 bases from V and 5 bases from J, with 10 bases between. CDR3 length: 14 amino acids. CDR3 in amino acids: CASSENPRNNEQFF. CDR3 coding DNA: TGCGCCAGCAGTGAGAACCCGAGAAACAATGAGCAGTTCTTC.